The sample holds a few counts of the clone carrying this T cell receptor (beta chain). Its specificity is not known. TCRdb re-called the reads through MiXCR, storing one row per CDR3 protein. The sample records around 300,000 distinct CDR3 sequences, over 7.5% being singletons. The sample is drawn from a study of T cell repertoires in cytomegalovirus infection. In the study overall: Indications came from public TCR beta signatures; they pointed to CMV infection and to a matching HLA type.

Study-level points and caveats: Public TCR beta family frequency separated CMV-and-HLA carriers, including in an independent cohort.

Sequencing was performed on PBMCs. The receptor's source is a human donor in good health (CMV status not recorded). Some clones in this sample may be carry-over from other donors' samples.

The chain's CDR3 is CASSSRAEQPQHF. The CDR3 coding sequence is TGTGCCAGCAGCAGCAGGGCTGAGCAGCCCCAGCATTTT. This rearrangement joins TRBV7-6 to TRBJ1-5, with a weak D call TRBD1 (5 bases). Germline lookup yields CDR1 SGHVS and CDR2 FNYEAQ. Trimming removed 5 bases at V and 7 bases at J, with 12 bases between. The length of the CDR3 is 13 residues.